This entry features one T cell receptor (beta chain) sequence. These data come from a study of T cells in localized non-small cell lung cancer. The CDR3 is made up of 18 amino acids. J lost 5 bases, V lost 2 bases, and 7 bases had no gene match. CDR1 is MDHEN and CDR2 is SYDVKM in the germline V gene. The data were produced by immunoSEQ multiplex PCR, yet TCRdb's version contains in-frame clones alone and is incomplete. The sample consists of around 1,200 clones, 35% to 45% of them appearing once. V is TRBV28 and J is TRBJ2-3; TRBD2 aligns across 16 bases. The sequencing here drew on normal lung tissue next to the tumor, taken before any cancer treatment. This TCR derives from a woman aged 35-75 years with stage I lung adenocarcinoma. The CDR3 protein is CASSLPGTSGRAIDTQYF. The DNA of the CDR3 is TGTGCCAGCAGTTTACCTGGGACTAGCGGGAGGGCGATAGATACGCAGTATTTT.